This T cell receptor (beta chain) was identified during a study of cytomegalovirus exposure and HLA in healthy donors. Whole-study findings and limits: Rarity held for most TCR sequences, but there were some public TCRs that occurred in many donors. According to reports, the classifier identified cytomegalovirus status with high specificity and sensitivity. The study designated around 150 TCR beta chains cytomegalovirus-associated.

As for this clone: No antigen is known for it.

60 Vbeta and 13 Jbeta primers were used in PCR. Sequencing was performed with immunoSEQ multiplex PCR; in TCRdb, only in-frame clones are kept and a portion is missing. Here the sample spans roughly 180,000 clones, 82% being singletons. Germline V gene sequence: CDR1 SGDLS, CDR2 YYNGEE. The CDR3 runs to 12 residues. After removal of 0 bases from V and 8 bases from J, the junction contained 2 bases not matched to a gene. The source material was PBMCs. This TCR was recovered from a man aged 40-55 years in good health and CMV-seronegative. The chain is built from TRBV9 and TRBJ2-7; 7 positions agree with TRBD1. CDR3 DNA sequence: TGTGCCAGCAGCGTAGGAGGGGGCCAGCAGTACTTC. This codes for CASSVGGGQQYF.